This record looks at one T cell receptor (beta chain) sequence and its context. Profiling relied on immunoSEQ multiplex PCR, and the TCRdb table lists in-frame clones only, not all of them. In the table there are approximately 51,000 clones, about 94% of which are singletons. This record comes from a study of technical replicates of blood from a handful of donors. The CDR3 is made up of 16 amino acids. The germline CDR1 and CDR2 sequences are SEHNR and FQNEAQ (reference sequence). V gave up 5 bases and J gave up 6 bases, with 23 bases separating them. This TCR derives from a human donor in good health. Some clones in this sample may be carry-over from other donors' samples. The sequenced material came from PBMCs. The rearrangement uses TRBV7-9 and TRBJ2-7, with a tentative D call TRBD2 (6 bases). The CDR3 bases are TGTGCCAGCAGCGACAGTAACCTGGGGCGGAGGGTCGAGCAGTACTTC. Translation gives CASSDSNLGRRVEQYF. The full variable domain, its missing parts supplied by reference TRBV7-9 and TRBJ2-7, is DTGVSQNPRHKITKRGQNVTFRCDPISEHNRLYWYRQTLGQGPEFLTYFQNEAQLEKSRLLSDRFSAERPKGSFSTLEIQRTEQGDSAMYLCASSDSNLGRRVEQYFGPGTRLTVT.